Listed here are 15 T cell receptor beta chains from one sample, sequenced in a study of T cell clonotyping in hematopoietic cell transplantation. Time point in this sample: recipient sample about 28 days before transplant, after cytoreduction. The repertoire was sequenced with immunoSEQ multiplex PCR; TCRdb's copy has only in-frame clones and lacks some. The sample consists of approximately 44,000 clones, roughly 80% of them appearing once. The sample was peripheral blood mononuclear cells, taken before stem cell transplant. The receptors were gathered from a man between 60 and 70 years old with myelodysplastic syndrome. Some clones in this sample may be carry-over from other donors' samples.

The gene calls are TRBV5-6 and TRBJ1-5; D call uncertain. The CDR3 spans 16 residues. Trimming took off 3 bases at V and 0 bases at J, with 13 bases between the two ends. Germline CDR1 SGHDT, CDR2 YYEEEE. CDR3 bases: TGTGCCAGCAGCTACTTCCAAGGGAATAGCAATCAGCCCCAGCATTTT. Its translation is CASSYFQGNSNQPQHF.

This chain joins TRBV2 and TRBJ1-3, with TRBD1 as a possible D gene (5 bases). V was cut by 3 bases and J by 0 bases, with 12 bases left in between. Germline assignment: CDR1 SNHLY and CDR2 FYNNEI. The CDR3 has 16 residues. The CDR3: CASSERGTNSGNTIYF. DNA for the CDR3: TGTGCCAGCAGTGAGCGGGGCACGAACTCTGGAAACACCATATATTTT.

The rearrangement joins TRBV7-6 to TRBJ2-3; 8 bases agree with TRBD2. Looked up from germline, CDR1 is SGHVS and CDR2 is FNYEAQ. V lost 3 bases and J lost 2; bases outside the gene matches: 1. This CDR3 has 14 amino acids. In nucleotides, the CDR3 is TGTGCCAGCAGCTTCGGGGGGGTCACAGATACGCAGTATTTT. Protein sequence: CASSFGGVTDTQYF.

V is TRBV29-1 and J is TRBJ1-2; D not certain. This CDR3 comprises 12 residues. Trimming removed 3 bases at V and 6 bases at J, with 11 bases between. Germline values: CDR1 SQVTM, CDR2 ANQGSEA. CDR3 loop: CSVDEGYDGYTF. CDR3 coding DNA: TGCAGCGTTGACGAGGGATACGATGGCTACACCTTC.

This clone was recorded once. J is TRBJ1-2 and V is TRBV5-4; D is unresolved. The germline V and J ends were trimmed by 4 bases and 0 bases, with 13 bases remaining between them. CDR1 and CDR2 from the germline V gene are SGHNT and YYREEE (reference sequence). This CDR3 is built from 15 residues. CDR3 protein: CASSPEAKANYGYTF. The CDR3 DNA is TGTGCCAGCAGCCCTGAGGCCAAAGCTAACTATGGCTACACCTTC. Full variable domain (remainder filled in from reference TRBV5-4 and TRBJ1-2): ETGVTQSPTHLIKTRGQQVTLRCSSQSGHNTVSWYQQALGQGPQFIFQYYREEENGRGNFPPRFSGLQFPNYSSELNVNALELDDSALYLCASSPEAKANYGYTFGSGTRLTVV.

The V gene is TRBV10-3, the J gene TRBJ1-5; D is undetermined. The CDR3 runs to 13 residues. Looked up from germline, CDR1 is ENHRY and CDR2 is SYGVKD. With 7 bases removed from V and 3 bases from J, the gap between germline ends came to 10 bases. Here the CDR3 DNA reads TGTGCCATCACCTTCGACATCAATCAGCCCCAGCATTTT. It yields the protein CAITFDINQPQHF.

The rearrangement joins TRBV7-2 to TRBJ1-5; TRBD1 matches at 7 bases. The CDR3 consists of 15 residues. Germline V gene lookup returns CDR1 SGHTA and CDR2 FQGNSA. V lost 5 bases to trimming and J lost 4 bases; unmatched junction nucleotides: 8. The CDR3: CASSARTGGNQPQHF. DNA for the CDR3: TGTGCCAGCAGCGCCAGGACAGGCGGGAATCAGCCCCAGCATTTT.

The chain joins TRBV4-1 to TRBJ1-4; maybe TRBD1 (5 bases). The CDR3 sequence is 15 residues long. The V end lost 0 bases, the J end lost 8 bases, and 13 bases lay between the germline ends. The germline gives CDR1 MGHRA, CDR2 YSYEKL. The CDR3 sequence: CASSQDGTGGEKLFF. The DNA for the CDR3 is TGCGCCAGCAGCCAAGATGGAACGGGGGGAGAAAAACTGTTTTTT.

This clone was detected once. The CDR3 DNA reads TGCAGCGTTGAAGATGAACGGGGCCCCACCTACAATGAGCAGTTCTTC. This gives the protein CSVEDERGPTYNEQFF. This sequence joins TRBV29-1 and TRBJ2-1; tentatively, D is TRBD1 or TRBD2 (5 bases each). Germline CDR1 and CDR2: SQVTM and ANQGSEA. The CDR3 is 16 residues long. V lost 0 bases, J lost 2 bases, and 14 bases lay in between.

The chain links TRBV19 to TRBJ1-2; D is perhaps TRBD1 (6 bases). Germline assignment: CDR1 LNHDA and CDR2 SQIVND (reference sequence). CDR3 size: 17 residues. V gave up 7 bases and J gave up 1 base, with 22 bases separating them. The CDR3: CASIVIVLGGFNYGYTF. For the CDR3, the DNA is TGTGCCAGTATAGTAATTGTTTTGGGGGGCTTTAACTATGGCTACACCTTC.

This rearrangement joins TRBV10-1 to TRBJ2-3; 7 nucleotides line up with TRBD2. Losses at the gene ends were 5 bases for V and 2 bases for J; bases not matched to a gene: 4. There are 14 residues in the CDR3. The germline V gene has CDR1 WNHNN and CDR2 SYGVQD (reference sequence). CDR3 nucleotide sequence: TGCGCCAGCAGTCAGCGGGGCCCCACAGATACGCAGTATTTT. Translating gives CASSQRGPTDTQYF.

The chain is built from TRBV6-6 and TRBJ2-5; D remains unclear. CDR1 and CDR2 (germline): MNHNY, SVGAGI (reference sequence). The CDR3 has 11 amino acids. V shed 7 bases and J shed 5 bases, with 8 bases lying between them. In DNA, the CDR3 is TGTGCCAGCACTCTTGGGGAGACCCAGTACTTC. This encodes CASTLGETQYF.

This chain uses TRBV4-3 with TRBJ1-4; TRBD1 matches 7 bases. The CDR3 length is 15 residues. Unmatched junction bases numbered 4, after V lost 4 bases and J lost 2 bases. Germline V gene data show CDR1 as LGHNA and CDR2 as YSLEER. For the CDR3, the DNA is TGCGCCAGCAGCCTCTTGACAGGGACTAATGAAAAACTGTTTTTT. Its translation: CASSLLTGTNEKLFF.

The rearrangement links TRBV4-3 to TRBJ1-4; D remains ambiguous. V was pared by 2 bases and J by 0 bases, with 19 bases between. The CDR3 is 19 residues long. The germline gives CDR1 LGHNA, CDR2 YSLEER. CDR3 in amino acids: CASSQFPPLPQATNEKLFF. The CDR3, as DNA: TGCGCCAGCAGCCAATTTCCCCCCCTCCCGCAGGCAACTAATGAAAAACTGTTTTTT.

J is TRBJ1-4 and V is TRBV9; no reliable D call. The V gene lost 0 bases and the J gene lost 8 bases, with 14 bases spanning the gap. Germline V gives CDR1 SGDLS, CDR2 YYNGEE. The CDR3 is 15 residues long. The CDR3 DNA reads as TGTGCCAGCAGCGTAGGTGATGTTTTAGGGGAAAAACTGTTTTTT. It translates to CASSVGDVLGEKLFF. The full variable domain, rest sourced from reference TRBV9 and TRBJ1-4, is DSGVTQTPKHLITATGQRVTLRCSPRSGDLSVYWYQQSLDQGLQFLIQYYNGEERAKGNILERFSAQQFPDLHSELNLSSLELGDSALYFCASSVGDVLGEKLFFGSGTQLSVL.